Listed here are 25 T cell receptor beta chains from one sample, sequenced in a study of T-cell memory formation after mild COVID-19. TCRdb processed the 5' RACE reads anew with MiXCR; each CDR3 protein has one entry. This sample has about 82,000 distinct CDR3 sequences, with about 12% found just once. Sequencing was carried out using PBMCs or a T cell subset sorted from them (not recorded which). These receptor sequences come from an adult woman who had mild COVID-19 (a few samples of this study predate the infection). Cell type and time point are not known.

This clonotype turned up a few times. The V and J genes are TRBV3-1 and TRBJ2-1; D is perhaps TRBD2 (6 bases). V lost 0 bases and J lost 4, with 19 bases in between. This CDR3 is 18 amino acids long. Germline V gene lookup returns CDR1 LGHDT and CDR2 YNNKEL (reference sequence). The chain's CDR3 is CASSQERLSGERYNEQFF. The CDR3 nucleotides are TGTGCCAGCAGCCAAGAAAGGTTATCGGGGGAGAGGTACAATGAGCAGTTCTTC.

The J gene is TRBJ1-2, the V gene TRBV7-2; D gene uncertain. CDR1 and CDR2 (germline): SGHTA, FQGNSA. The V end was cut by 5 bases, the J end by 5 bases, with 9 bases between. The CDR3 spans 12 residues. In DNA, the CDR3 is TGTGCCAGCAGCAAAGGAGATTATGGCTACACCTTC. It is translated as CASSKGDYGYTF.

A few counts support this clonotype. The V and J genes are TRBV7-9 and TRBJ2-1; the D gene is possibly TRBD2 (5 bases). Trimming pared 5 bases from V and 6 bases from J, leaving 8 bases between. Germline assignment: CDR1 SEHNR and CDR2 FQNEAQ (reference sequence). The CDR3 sequence is 12 residues long. The CDR3 spells CASSLRANEQFF. The CDR3 DNA sequence: TGTGCCAGCAGCCTGCGGGCCAATGAGCAGTTCTTC. The entire variable domain, with the rest obtained from reference TRBV7-9 and TRBJ2-1, is as follows: DTGVSQNPRHKITKRGQNVTFRCDPISEHNRLYWYRQTLGQGPEFLTYFQNEAQLEKSRLLSDRFSAERPKGSFSTLEIQRTEQGDSAMYLCASSLRANEQFFGPGTRLTVL.

This rearrangement joins TRBV29-1 to TRBJ2-3, with TRBD1 matching 9 bases. V trimming: 6 bases; J trimming: 2 bases; junction bases outside the gene matches: 9. CDR3 length equals 15 residues. Per germline, CDR1 SQVTM and CDR2 ANQGSEA. CDR3 nucleotides: TGCAGCGTGCGAGGGACAGGGCGAGACACAGATACGCAGTATTTT. Translation gives CSVRGTGRDTDTQYF.

This clonotype turned up a few times. V and J are TRBV28 and TRBJ2-7; possible D gene TRBD2, 6 bases. The CDR3 is 18 residues long. V was clipped by 6 bases and J by 0 bases, with 24 bases between them. The germline V gene encodes CDR1 MDHEN and CDR2 SYDVKM. CDR3 loop: CASSFLPRDLQSSYEQYF. The CDR3 DNA reads TGTGCCAGCAGCTTCCTCCCCCGGGACTTACAAAGCTCCTACGAGCAGTACTTC. The variable domain in full, with the rest retrieved from reference TRBV28 and TRBJ2-7, is DVKVTQSSRYLVKRTGEKVFLECVQDMDHENMFWYRQDPGLGLRLIYFSYDVKMKEKGDIPEGYSVSREKKERFSLILESASTNQTSMYLCASSFLPRDLQSSYEQYFGPGTRLTVT.

This clonotype was seen more than once but under ten times. This sequence joins TRBV3-1 and TRBJ2-1; possible D gene TRBD1, 6 bases. Deletions cut 1 base from V and 6 bases from J, with 13 bases between. The CDR3 covers 15 residues. Germline CDR1 is LGHDT and CDR2 is YNNKEL (reference sequence). The CDR3 sequence: CASSQGGTLVNEQFF. The CDR3 DNA reads as TGTGCCAGCAGCCAAGGTGGGACACTCGTCAATGAGCAGTTCTTC.

The chain links TRBV3-1 to TRBJ2-2; 9 bases match TRBD1. V shed 1 base and J 5 bases; nucleotides not matched to a gene: 5. This CDR3 contains 16 residues. The germline CDR1 and CDR2 sequences are LGHDT and YNNKEL (reference sequence). For the CDR3, the DNA is TGTGCCAGCAGCCAAGGGGGACAGGGTAAAACCGGGGAGCTGTTTTTT. It codes for CASSQGGQGKTGELFF.

The V call is TRBV7-9, the J call TRBJ2-5; unclear D gene. The V end was cut by 3 bases, the J end by 5 bases, with 13 bases between. Per the germline V gene, CDR1 is SEHNR and CDR2 is FQNEAQ (reference sequence). The length of the CDR3 is 14 residues. The CDR3 nucleotides are TGTGCCAGCAGCTTCCCCGATCTTGGGGAGACCCAGTACTTC. Amino acid sequence: CASSFPDLGETQYF.

The chain is built from TRBV7-8 and TRBJ2-1; D is perhaps TRBD1 or TRBD2 (5 bases each). CDR1 and CDR2 (germline): SGHVS, FQNEAQ. This CDR3 is 14 amino acids long. Trimming removed 7 bases from V and 4 bases from J, with 14 bases in between. The CDR3 DNA reads as TGTGCCAGCACTAGGGGACCGGTATACAATGAGCAGTTCTTC. It translates to CASTRGPVYNEQFF.

This clonotype was seen many times. The V call is TRBV29-1, the J call TRBJ2-2; 7 positions agree with TRBD2. With 2 bases clipped from V and 0 bases from J, the junction kept 3 bases outside the gene matches. This CDR3 has 15 amino acids. CDR1 and CDR2 (germline): SQVTM, ANQGSEA. CDR3 sequence: CSVESGGANTGELFF. In nucleotides, the CDR3 is TGCAGCGTTGAATCGGGGGGAGCGAACACCGGGGAGCTGTTTTTT.

CDR3 protein: CASSGTGFTEAFF. In DNA form, the CDR3 reads TGCGCCAGCAGCGGAACAGGGTTCACTGAAGCTTTCTTT. The chain uses TRBV5-1 and TRBJ1-1; D is possibly TRBD1 (6 bases). Between the trimmed V and J ends, which lost 4 bases and 4 bases, there was a span of 11 bases. Germline V gene sequence: CDR1 SGHRS, CDR2 YFSETQ. This CDR3 spans 13 amino acids.

The table lists this clonotype with many counts. The chain links TRBV20-1 to TRBJ2-5; D ambiguous. Trimming removed 6 bases from V and 4 bases from J, with 12 bases in between. CDR1 and CDR2 (germline): DFQATT, SNEGSKA (reference sequence). The CDR3 is 12 amino acids. CDR3 nucleotides: TGCAGTGCGACCAACCGAAGAGAGACCCAGTACTTC. It is translated as CSATNRRETQYF.

This rearrangement joins TRBV4-1 to TRBJ2-5, with 7 bases identical to TRBD1. The V gene end was trimmed by 4 bases and the J gene end by 5 bases; junction bases not matched to a gene: 10. CDR1 MGHRA and CDR2 YSYEKL come from the germline V gene. The CDR3 is 15 amino acids. In nucleotides, the CDR3 is TGCGCCAGCAGCCCGAACCCCATACAGGGGGAGACCCAGTACTTC. Translated, it gives CASSPNPIQGETQYF.

The chain couples TRBV5-1 to TRBJ2-1, with 10 positions matching TRBD1. The CDR3 sequence is 16 residues long. With V trimmed by 3 bases and J by 3 bases, 6 bases remained unmatched. CDR1 is SGHRS and CDR2 is YFSETQ in the germline V gene. CDR3 residues: CASSSQGQGNYNEQFF. The DNA for the CDR3 is TGCGCCAGCAGCTCACAGGGACAGGGGAACTACAATGAGCAGTTCTTC.

In this sample, this clonotype turned up many times. The chain is built from TRBV2 and TRBJ2-3; 8 positions match TRBD1. J gave up 5 bases and V 2 bases, and 9 bases lay outside the gene matches. The CDR3 is 16 amino acids. Germline assignment: CDR1 SNHLY and CDR2 FYNNEI. The DNA of the CDR3 is TGTGCCAGCAGTGAATTGCAGGGGGCTTTTGGAGATACGCAGTATTTT. As protein: CASSELQGAFGDTQYF.

The rearrangement links TRBV6-1 to TRBJ2-1; 11 nucleotides align to TRBD1. The CDR3 is made up of 18 amino acids. Germline trimming cut 1 base from V and 2 bases from J; bases unmatched to any gene: 7. CDR1 is MNHNS, CDR2 SASEGT, per germline. CDR3 DNA sequence: TGTGCCAGCAGTGAAGGAAGGGACAGGGGGTTTACCTACAATGAGCAGTTCTTC. Protein product: CASSEGRDRGFTYNEQFF.

The chain carries TRBV7-6 and TRBJ1-2; weak D call: TRBD1 (6 bases). In germline, CDR1 is SGHVS, CDR2 FNYEAQ. Trimming removed 11 bases from V and 3 bases from J, with 22 bases in between. The CDR3 runs to 15 residues. The CDR3 DNA reads TGTGCCGTCGCGGGGGGCGATCCTAGGGACTATGGCTACACCTTC. It yields the protein CAVAGGDPRDYGYTF.

This clonotype was seen only a few times. The chain is built from TRBV12-3 or TRBV12-4 and TRBJ2-1; 10 positions agree with TRBD2. V lost 5 bases and J lost 4; bases outside the gene matches: 2. The length of the CDR3 is 14 residues. The CDR3 sequence: CASSRTSGYNEQFF. DNA of the CDR3: TGTGCCAGCAGTCGGACTAGCGGTTACAATGAGCAGTTCTTC.

The gene calls are TRBV10-3 and TRBJ2-3; D assignment may be TRBD1 or TRBD2 (5 bases each). The germline gives CDR1 ENHRY, CDR2 SYGVKD. The V and J ends lost 8 bases and 2 bases respectively, with 14 bases between them. This CDR3 contains 14 residues. The CDR3 DNA sequence: TGTGCCATCGGGACCCCGACCCCCACAGATACGCAGTATTTT. Its translation: CAIGTPTPTDTQYF.

The J gene is TRBJ2-7, the V gene TRBV13, with D hard to call. Trimming pared 4 bases from V and 1 base from J, leaving 5 bases between. The CDR3 is 12 amino acids. Germline CDR1 PRHDT, CDR2 FYEKMQ (reference sequence). CDR3 amino acids: CASSSISYEQYF. In nucleotides, the CDR3 is TGTGCCAGCAGCTCCATTTCCTACGAGCAGTACTTC.

This clonotype has just a few counts. The rearrangement uses TRBV6-5 and TRBJ2-1; the match to TRBD2 covers 10 bases. Germline V CDR1 and CDR2: MNHEY, SVGAGI. The length of the CDR3 is 15 residues. Trimming removed 3 bases from V and 3 bases from J; junction bases left unmatched: 2. CDR3 amino acids: CASSYTSGIYNEQFF. The CDR3 coding sequence is TGTGCCAGCAGTTATACTAGCGGGATCTACAATGAGCAGTTCTTC.

This clonotype turned up a few times. V gene TRBV12-3 or TRBV12-4 combines with J gene TRBJ1-1; D perhaps matches TRBD1 (6 bases). This CDR3 contains 14 residues. Trimming cost V 6 bases and J 0 bases, with 11 bases left between them. The CDR3 loop reads CASRYRDMNTEAFF. CDR3 DNA: TGTGCCAGCAGATACAGGGACATGAACACTGAAGCTTTCTTT.

This clonotype was counted at least ten times. The chain uses TRBV7-8 and TRBJ2-1; 8 bases map to TRBD1. Germline CDR1 SGHVS, CDR2 FQNEAQ. CDR3 length: 14 residues. J lost 6 bases, V lost 5 bases, and 6 bases had no gene match. The CDR3 sequence is CASSMDRASNEQFF. In DNA, the CDR3 is TGTGCCAGCAGCATGGACAGGGCGTCCAATGAGCAGTTCTTC.

This clonotype has just a few counts. The chain joins TRBV29-1 to TRBJ2-1, with D perhaps matching TRBD1 or TRBD2 (5 bases each). V lost 0 bases and J 9 bases, leaving 15 bases between the germline ends. Germline CDR1 and CDR2: SQVTM and ANQGSEA. CDR3 size: 14 residues. The CDR3 spells CSVEDRDLIGEQFF. The DNA of the CDR3 is TGCAGCGTTGAAGATCGGGACCTAATCGGTGAGCAGTTCTTC.

This clonotype has only a few counts. The chain joins TRBV24-1 to TRBJ2-1, with D perhaps being TRBD1 or TRBD2 (6 bases each). The ends were cut back, 5 bases at V and 8 bases at J, with 15 bases in the middle. Germline CDR1 is KGHDR and CDR2 is SFDVKD. The CDR3 totals 14 residues. The CDR3 DNA follows: TGTGCCACCAGTGGGCACAGGGAGGTCGATGAGCAGTTCTTC. Translating gives CATSGHREVDEQFF.